The 4 T cell receptor beta chains given below trace back to one sample, sequenced in a study of blood T cell repertoires in COVID-19. The method was immunoSEQ multiplex PCR; TCRdb's version includes in-frame clones alone and lacks a portion of them. Here the sample spans more than 40,000 clones, around four fifths being singletons. The sample taken for sequencing was peripheral blood. These TCRs come from a human donor with acute or convalescent COVID-19. The donor label of this sample is uncertain.

The chain uses TRBV3-1 (or the pseudogene TRBV3-2) and TRBJ1-1; TRBD1 aligns across 7 bases. Germline V lookup: CDR1 LGHDT, CDR2 YNNKEL (reference sequence). V shed 1 base and J 8 bases; nucleotides not matched to a gene: 7. The CDR3 is 14 amino acids. The DNA for the CDR3 is TGTGCCAGCAGCCAAGGAGAGACAGGGAGGGAAGCTTTCTTT. Amino acids: CASSQGETGREAFF.

The rearrangement joins TRBV11-1 to TRBJ1-5, with D unclear. V shed 1 base and J shed 4 bases, with 11 bases lying between them. This CDR3 region has 15 residues. The germline V gene encodes CDR1 SGHAT and CDR2 FQDESV (reference sequence). The CDR3 DNA follows: TGTGCCAGCAGCTTAGTTATCCGGTTAAATCAGCCCCAGCATTTT. It is translated as CASSLVIRLNQPQHF.

Only one count was recorded for this clone. The chain couples TRBV30 to TRBJ2-3; a weak D match, TRBD2 (6 bases). Trimming cost V 3 bases and J 6 bases, with 13 bases left between them. Germline V gene sequence: CDR1 GTSNPN, CDR2 SVGIG (reference sequence). This CDR3 spans 13 amino acids. Here the CDR3 DNA reads TGTGCCTGGAGCGCCCGACTAGGGGATACGCAGTATTTT. This codes for CAWSARLGDTQYF.

The genes are TRBV18 and TRBJ1-1; 7 nucleotides match TRBD1. This CDR3 is built from 15 residues. Germline CDR1 KGHSH, CDR2 LQKENI. J lost 1 base, V lost 1 base, and 3 bases had no gene match. In DNA form, the CDR3 reads TGTGCCAGCTCACCACGAAGACAGGGGAACACTGAAGCTTTCTTT. Translated, it gives CASSPRRQGNTEAFF.